In its sample, the clone carrying this T cell receptor beta chain was seen many times. Antigen unknown. This record comes from a study of Graves' ophthalmopathy and Graves' hyperthyroidism. Amplification targeted the TCR beta CDR3 regions, with RNA transcripts as the source material. The first-round RT-PCR employed HTBI primers together with the Qiagen OneStep RT-PCR kit. A multiplex PCR was then performed as the second round. TCRdb reanalysed the multiplex PCR reads using MiXCR and keeps one entry per CDR3 protein. Among 1 million to 1.3 million distinct CDR3 sequences listed, about 40% were seen once. Study observations and caveats: A 13-signature model separated ophthalmopathy from stable hyperthyroidism, about 90% sensitivity, 80% to 83% specificity.

Patients were left out if they had other autoimmune diseases, uncontrolled infections, pregnancy or lactation. Orbital computed tomography, thyroid ultrasound, TRAb, serum thyroxine and clinical symptoms formed the basis of diagnosis. The sample consisted of peripheral blood or thyroid tissue (not recorded which). This receptor was identified in an adult man with Graves' hyperthyroidism.

CDR3 sequence (DNA): TGTGCCAGTAGCCCGTGGGCGAGGAGCACTGAAGCTTTCTTT. It translates to CASSPWARSTEAFF. This chain links TRBV19 with TRBJ1-1; D not resolved. Trimming took 6 bases from V and 4 from J, leaving 15 bases between them. CDR1 is LNHDA and CDR2 is SQIVND in the germline V gene (reference sequence). This CDR3 contains 14 residues.